These 28 T cell receptor beta chains share one sample of origin, sequenced in a study of beta chain features in type 1 diabetes. The whole isolated RNA underwent reverse transcription, so sequencing captured expressed TCRB transcripts. The method was immunoSEQ multiplex PCR; TCRdb's version includes in-frame clones alone and lacks a portion of them. This table holds hundreds of thousands of clones, about 16% found once. What was sequenced was naive CD4+ T cells from blood. These receptors came from a man aged 18 to 35 in good health.

The J gene is TRBJ2-7, the V gene TRBV28, with 9 bases identical to TRBD2. V lost 0 bases and J lost 2; bases outside the gene matches: 2. The CDR3 sequence is 15 residues long. From germline, CDR1 is MDHEN and CDR2 SYDVKM. CDR3 in amino acids: CASSLWVAGAYEQYF. As DNA, the CDR3 is TGTGCCAGCAGTTTATGGGTAGCGGGGGCCTACGAGCAGTACTTC.

This clone was picked up a small number of times. This chain links TRBV7-2 with TRBJ2-3, with 7 bases fitting TRBD1. CDR3 size: 15 residues. The V gene's germline CDR1 is SGHTA and CDR2 FQGNSA. V shed 2 bases, J shed 1 base, and the junction held 3 bases outside the gene matches. The CDR3: CASSLTGARTDTQYF. The CDR3, as DNA: TGTGCCAGCAGCTTAACAGGGGCTCGCACAGATACGCAGTATTTT.

The table lists this clone with a few counts. This chain links TRBV5-1 with TRBJ2-3; 10 bases are shared with TRBD2. Losses at the gene ends were 3 bases for V and 3 bases for J; bases not matched to a gene: 1. The CDR3 consists of 14 residues. Looked up from germline, CDR1 is SGHRS and CDR2 is YFSETQ. CDR3 in DNA: TGCGCCAGCAGCTGGACTAGCGGAACAGATACGCAGTATTTT. Its protein is CASSWTSGTDTQYF.

This clone has only a few counts. The chain combines TRBV18 with TRBJ2-5; TRBD1 might be the D (5 bases). The V gene lost 3 bases and the J gene lost 1 base, with 12 bases spanning the gap. The CDR3 extends over 15 amino acids. Per the germline V gene, CDR1 is KGHSH and CDR2 is LQKENI. Written as DNA, the CDR3 is TGTGCCAGCTCACCGGACATTAGAGCCCAAGAGACCCAGTACTTC. Translated: CASSPDIRAQETQYF.

The J gene is TRBJ2-7, the V gene TRBV28, with 9 bases matching TRBD1. The CDR3 extends over 16 amino acids. Germline V gene lookup returns CDR1 MDHEN and CDR2 SYDVKM. Trimming removed 5 bases from V and 5 bases from J; junction bases left unmatched: 13. The CDR3: CASSPRPGQGTDEQYF. CDR3 coding DNA: TGTGCCAGCAGTCCAAGACCTGGACAGGGGACCGACGAGCAGTACTTC.

The J gene is TRBJ1-6, the V gene TRBV30; the D gene is possibly TRBD1 (5 bases). V shed 0 bases and J shed 5 bases, with 8 bases lying between them. The CDR3 consists of 14 residues. Per germline, CDR1 GTSNPN and CDR2 SVGIG (reference sequence). The CDR3 DNA sequence: TGTGCCTGGAGTGTGTGGGGGAATAATTCACCCCTCCACTTT. It is translated as CAWSVWGNNSPLHF.

The rearrangement joins TRBV28 to TRBJ2-1, with 9 bases lining up with TRBD1. The germline gives CDR1 MDHEN, CDR2 SYDVKM. The length of the CDR3 is 14 residues. Germline trimming cut 6 bases from V and 7 bases from J; bases unmatched to any gene: 7. The CDR3 region is CASSPGQGRNEQFF. The DNA of the CDR3 is TGTGCCAGCAGCCCGGGACAGGGTCGGAATGAGCAGTTCTTC.

This clone was recorded a few times. The V gene is TRBV4-2, the J gene TRBJ2-5, with TRBD1 matching 10 bases. The germline V gene encodes CDR1 LGHNA and CDR2 YNFKEQ. This CDR3 has 16 residues. V was pared by 0 bases and J by 1 base, with 2 bases of the junction left unmatched. The CDR3 sequence is CASSQDRTGGQETQYF. Written as DNA, the CDR3 is TGTGCCAGCAGCCAAGATAGGACAGGGGGCCAAGAGACCCAGTACTTC.

This clone was seen only a few times. This sequence joins TRBV30 and TRBJ1-1, with D unclear. Germline CDR1 reads GTSNPN; CDR2 reads SVGIG (reference sequence). V dropped 1 base and J dropped 7 bases, with 10 bases sitting between them. The CDR3 is made up of 12 amino acids. The CDR3 coding sequence is TGTGCCTGGAGTGCTCGAAGAGGTGAAGCTTTCTTT. Translation gives CAWSARRGEAFF.

This clone was counted between two and nine times. The V call is TRBV28, the J call TRBJ1-5; 7 positions match TRBD1. This CDR3 is 15 amino acids long. Trimming at V came to 2 bases and at J to 6 bases, leaving 7 bases not matched to a gene. The V gene's germline CDR1 is MDHEN and CDR2 SYDVKM. The CDR3 DNA is TGTGCCAGCAGTTTAAAATTTCAGGGGGTTCAGCCCCAGCATTTT. This sequence encodes CASSLKFQGVQPQHF.

This clone was seen a few times. The chain is built from TRBV5-1 and TRBJ1-1; 7 bases fit TRBD1. After removal of 5 bases from V and 0 bases from J, the junction contained 7 bases not matched to a gene. This CDR3 region has 15 residues. The germline V gene encodes CDR1 SGHRS and CDR2 YFSETQ. For the CDR3, the DNA is TGCGCCAGCAGACGGGACAGTTCTATGAACACTGAAGCTTTCTTT. This translates into CASRRDSSMNTEAFF. The variable domain in full, with the rest retrieved from reference TRBV5-1 and TRBJ1-1, is KAGVTQTPRYLIKTRGQQVTLSCSPISGHRSVSWYQQTPGQGLQFLFEYFSETQRNKGNFPGRFSGRQFSNSRSEMNVSTLELGDSALYLCASRRDSSMNTEAFFGQGTRLTVV.

The CDR3 loop is CASSYQALGQTNYGYTF. The DNA for the CDR3 is TGTGCCAGCAGCTACCAAGCCTTAGGACAGACTAACTATGGCTACACCTTC. This rearrangement joins TRBV7-9 to TRBJ1-2, with D tentatively TRBD1 (6 bases). This CDR3 contains 17 residues. The V gene lost 4 bases and the J gene lost 0 bases, with 18 bases spanning the gap. Germline assignment: CDR1 SEHNR and CDR2 FQNEAQ (reference sequence).

In its sample, this clone was seen a few times. V gene TRBV9 combines with J gene TRBJ2-5; TRBD2 is a possible D gene (6 bases). The CDR3 consists of 15 residues. Per the germline V gene, CDR1 is SGDLS and CDR2 is YYNGEE. The ends were cut back, 0 bases at V and 1 base at J, with 10 bases in the middle. The CDR3 loop reads CASSVGASVQETQYF. In DNA, the CDR3 is TGTGCCAGCAGCGTAGGGGCTAGCGTCCAAGAGACCCAGTACTTC.

This clone has a handful of counts. The chain couples TRBV19 to TRBJ2-2; TRBD1 aligns across 8 bases. This CDR3 has 15 amino acids. CDR1 is LNHDA and CDR2 is SQIVND in the germline V gene (reference sequence). Germline trimming cut 6 bases from V and 4 bases from J; bases unmatched to any gene: 7. The CDR3 loop reads CASSGQGRGTGELFF. The CDR3 bases are TGTGCCAGTAGCGGACAGGGACGTGGCACCGGGGAGCTGTTTTTT.

The table lists this clone with a few counts. This sequence joins TRBV20-1 and TRBJ1-2, with D unresolved. The V end was cut by 6 bases, the J end by 8 bases, with 13 bases between. The length of the CDR3 is 11 residues. Germline loops: CDR1 DFQATT, CDR2 SNEGSKA (reference sequence). CDR3 protein: CSANTLRGYTF. CDR3 DNA sequence: TGCAGTGCCAACACTCTCCGGGGCTACACCTTC.

This chain links TRBV23-1 with TRBJ1-2; the D gene is possibly TRBD1 (5 bases). TRBV23-1 falls under the ORF class, with uncertain function. The CDR3 length is 12 residues. Trimming removed 4 bases from V and 6 bases from J, with 9 bases in between. The CDR3 nucleotides read TGCGCCAGCAGTCGTGGGGGGGATGGCTACACCTTC. This sequence encodes CASSRGGDGYTF.

This clone was seen more than once but under ten times. The rearrangement links TRBV2 to TRBJ1-5; no clear D gene. Germline CDR1 and CDR2: SNHLY and FYNNEI. The V end was cut by 6 bases, the J end by 0 bases, with 6 bases between. The CDR3 loop spans 13 amino acids. The CDR3 is CASRVISNQPQHF. CDR3 sequence (DNA): TGTGCCAGCAGAGTTATTAGCAATCAGCCCCAGCATTTT.

The CDR3 DNA sequence: TGTGCCAGCAGTTCGCACACAGATACGCAGTATTTT. Encoded protein: CASSSHTDTQYF. The chain recombines TRBV6-6 with TRBJ2-3; D is ambiguous. This CDR3 spans 12 amino acids. The germline V gene encodes CDR1 MNHNY and CDR2 SVGAGI (reference sequence). V was shortened by 4 bases and J by 2 bases, with 4 bases between the two germline ends.

A note on this clone: The same CDR3 is also encoded by other DNA sequences in this sample. The V gene is TRBV9, the J gene TRBJ2-4; the D is unclear. In germline, CDR1 is SGDLS, CDR2 YYNGEE. V was pared by 0 bases and J by 0 bases, with 4 bases between. This CDR3 contains 14 residues. The CDR3 DNA reads TGTGCCAGCAGCGTAGACCTAGCCAAAAACATTCAGTACTTC. Translated, it gives CASSVDLAKNIQYF.

This clone was detected a few times. The junction and the germline gene differ at one end; a read error may be behind it. The CDR3 protein is CASSIGSGRRTPRPLF. The CDR3 DNA reads TGTGCCAGTAGTATTGGTAGCGGGAGACGAACCCCTAGACCCCTCTTC. V and J are TRBV19 and TRBJ2-1; 9 bases map to TRBD2. The germline V gene encodes CDR1 LNHDA and CDR2 SQIVND (reference sequence). The CDR3 extends over 16 amino acids.

The chain employs TRBV28 and TRBJ2-1; D is possibly TRBD1 or TRBD2 (5 bases each). The ends were cut back, 5 bases at V and 7 bases at J, with 15 bases in the middle. Germline lookup yields CDR1 MDHEN and CDR2 SYDVKM. The CDR3 runs to 14 residues. CDR3 protein: CASSLVGARNEQFF. The DNA of the CDR3 is TGTGCCAGCAGTCTCGTCGGGGCAAGGAATGAGCAGTTCTTC. Full variable domain (missing parts from reference TRBV28 and TRBJ2-1): DVKVTQSSRYLVKRTGEKVFLECVQDMDHENMFWYRQDPGLGLRLIYFSYDVKMKEKGDIPEGYSVSREKKERFSLILESASTNQTSMYLCASSLVGARNEQFFGPGTRLTVL.

This clone was counted a few times. The DNA for the CDR3 is TGCGCCAGCAGCCCGAGAGGGGCTCCGGACACTGAAGCTTTCTTT. It specifies CASSPRGAPDTEAFF. This chain joins TRBV5-1 and TRBJ1-1; a possible D gene is TRBD1 (5 bases). The germline V gene encodes CDR1 SGHRS and CDR2 YFSETQ. The CDR3 runs to 15 residues. V shed 4 bases and J shed 3 bases, with 16 bases lying between them.

The chain joins TRBV28 to TRBJ1-2; TRBD1 might be the D (6 bases). V was shortened by 7 bases and J by 3 bases, with 15 bases between the two germline ends. The CDR3 extends over 14 amino acids. Germline V lookup: CDR1 MDHEN, CDR2 SYDVKM. This CDR3 is CASNPTGPYYGYTF. CDR3 nucleotide sequence: TGTGCCAGCAACCCCACAGGGCCATACTATGGCTACACCTTC.

The genes are TRBV28 and TRBJ2-5; TRBD2 might be the D (5 bases). The CDR3 runs to 15 residues. Germline V lookup: CDR1 MDHEN, CDR2 SYDVKM. Trimming took off 4 bases at V and 5 bases at J, with 17 bases between the two ends. The CDR3 bases are TGTGCCAGCAGTTCCAAAACTAGGTCCCGCGAGACCCAGTACTTC. Translation gives CASSSKTRSRETQYF.

CDR3 sequence (DNA): TGTGCCAGCAGCTTGGCCAGGCTAAAAGAGACCCAGTACTTC. Translation gives CASSLARLKETQYF. The J gene is TRBJ2-5, the V gene TRBV5-4; D is unclear. With 0 bases removed from V and 3 bases from J, the gap between germline ends came to 9 bases. The CDR3 consists of 14 residues. Germline V gives CDR1 SGHNT, CDR2 YYREEE (reference sequence). Looking up the rest from reference TRBV5-4 and TRBJ2-5 gives the full variable domain: ETGVTQSPTHLIKTRGQQVTLRCSSQSGHNTVSWYQQALGQGPQFIFQYYREEENGRGNFPPRFSGLQFPNYSSELNVNALELDDSALYLCASSLARLKETQYFGPGTRLLVL.

The rearrangement joins TRBV5-6 to TRBJ2-2, with D uncertain. V was shortened by 2 bases and J by 1 base, with 6 bases between the two germline ends. CDR1 is SGHDT and CDR2 is YYEEEE in the germline V gene. The CDR3 loop spans 14 amino acids. This chain's CDR3 is CASSLTVNTGELFF. CDR3 DNA sequence: TGTGCCAGCAGCTTAACGGTGAACACCGGGGAGCTGTTTTTT.

This clone was seen only a few times. The gene calls are TRBV27 and TRBJ2-3; D is perhaps TRBD2 (5 bases). V lost 2 bases and J 11 bases, leaving 14 bases between the germline ends. The CDR3 loop spans 13 amino acids. The germline V gene encodes CDR1 MNHEY and CDR2 SMNVEV (reference sequence). CDR3 sequence (DNA): TGTGCCAGCAGTTTACGTTGGTTTGGAGGGCAGTATTTT. Its translation is CASSLRWFGGQYF.

This rearrangement joins TRBV14 to TRBJ1-2; D not resolved. V was pared by 4 bases and J by 7 bases, with 16 bases between. CDR1 and CDR2 from the germline V gene are SGHDN and FVKESK. CDR3 length: 14 amino acids. CDR3 sequence reads: CASSPTLTKGGYTF. CDR3 in DNA: TGTGCCAGCAGCCCTACGTTGACAAAGGGTGGCTACACCTTC.